The 15 T cell receptor beta chains below were found in one sample sequenced in a study of T cells in Graves' hyperthyroidism and ophthalmopathy. From RNA transcripts, TCR beta CDR3 regions were amplified. Researchers ran a first-round RT-PCR on the TCR CDR3 using the HTBI primer set. One entry per CDR3 protein, called by TCRdb with MiXCR from the multiplex PCR reads. The profile shows more than 550,000 distinct CDR3 sequences, around 19% of them singletons. Material for sequencing was blood. Source of these receptors: a woman in her forties or fifties with Graves' hyperthyroidism that later progressed to Graves' ophthalmopathy.

Comments on this clonotype: This may stem from a read error, because a much larger clone lies one nucleotide away. The chain joins TRBV20-1 to TRBJ2-5; weak D call: TRBD1 (7 bases). Germline CDR1 and CDR2: DFQATT and SNEGSKA (reference sequence). The CDR3 contains 15 residues. The CDR3 DNA reads TGCAGCGTAATCAGGGGGGCGCCCACCCAAGAGGCCCAGTACTTC. This gives the protein CSVIRGAPTQEAQYF.

This clonotype showed up just a few times. The V gene is TRBV10-3, the J gene TRBJ1-2; D not resolved. CDR1 and CDR2 from the germline V gene are ENHRY and SYGVKD. CDR3 length: 12 amino acids. V was shortened by 5 bases and J by 8 bases, with 12 bases between the two germline ends. CDR3 in DNA: TGTGCCATCAGTCCAGTCACGGGCGGCTACACCTTC. Translated, it gives CAISPVTGGYTF.

The V call is TRBV7-9, the J call TRBJ2-7; D unresolved. Per the germline V gene, CDR1 is SEHNR and CDR2 is FQNEAQ (reference sequence). The CDR3 is 14 residues long. Trimming took off 5 bases at V and 7 bases at J, with 18 bases between the two ends. As DNA, the CDR3 is TGTGCCAGCAGCCACCCGTCCGCGGAGAGGGAGCAGTACTTC. Translating gives CASSHPSAEREQYF.

Worth noting for this clonotype: Sequence at one end of the junction differs from germline and may be a read error. This sequence joins TRBV5-1 and TRBJ2-7; a weak D match, TRBD2 (5 bases). Germline values: CDR1 SGHRS, CDR2 YFSETQ. The CDR3 is made up of 18 amino acids. The CDR3 coding sequence is TGTGCCAGCAGCTTGTTGATAGCTGTTGGGGAGTCCGGGTACGAGCAGTACTTC. Residues: CASSLLIAVGESGYEQYF.

This clonotype was found many times. The V and J genes are TRBV11-3 and TRBJ2-5; TRBD2 matches 10 bases. The trim removed 0 bases at V and 4 bases at J, leaving 2 bases unmatched. Germline values: CDR1 SGHNT, CDR2 YENEEA. The CDR3 covers 15 residues. CDR3 nucleotide sequence: TGTGCCAGCAGCTTAGACCGGACTAGCGGAGAGACCCAGTACTTC. This translates into CASSLDRTSGETQYF.

This clonotype was seen repeatedly, ten times or more. The chain employs TRBV6-1 and TRBJ1-2; D may be TRBD1 (6 bases). This CDR3 comprises 13 residues. Germline V gene data show CDR1 as MNHNS and CDR2 as SASEGT. The V and J ends lost 2 bases and 7 bases respectively, with 11 bases between them. CDR3 residues: CASSETDSGGYTF. CDR3 DNA sequence: TGTGCCAGCAGTGAAACGGACAGCGGTGGCTACACCTTC.

In this sample, this clonotype turned up many times. This chain links TRBV7-8 with TRBJ2-7; D is perhaps TRBD1 (5 bases). V lost 1 base and J lost 2, with 12 bases in between. CDR1 and CDR2 from the germline V gene are SGHVS and FQNEAQ. This CDR3 spans 15 amino acids. CDR3 region: CASSLGVRVTYEQYF. The CDR3 DNA reads as TGTGCCAGCAGCTTAGGGGTCAGGGTGACCTACGAGCAGTACTTC.

As concerns this clonotype: This may be a read error: a much more frequent sequence differs by one nucleotide. Here the CDR3 omits its conserved ending phenylalanine or tryptophan, so a read error is the likely source. The chain combines TRBV2 with TRBJ1-5; D is ambiguous. This CDR3 is 15 amino acids long. CDR1 SNHLY and CDR2 FYNNEI come from the germline V gene. Trimming took off 4 bases at V and 1 base at J, with 11 bases between the two ends. CDR3 sequence: CASSVVRSSNQPQHL. The DNA of the CDR3 is TGTGCCAGCAGTGTCGTCAGATCGAGCAATCAGCCCCAGCATTTG.

Regarding this clonotype: One junction end does not reproduce the germline sequence, and a read error may be involved. This chain uses TRBV19 with TRBJ1-5; 7 bases are a match to TRBD1. Per the germline V gene, CDR1 is LNHDA and CDR2 is SQIVND (reference sequence). The CDR3 extends over 15 amino acids. In DNA, the CDR3 is TGTGCCAGTAGTCTCCGGGACAGCGTCAATCAGTCCCAGCATTTT. This gives the protein CASSLRDSVNQSQHF.

This clonotype came up a few times. The rearrangement joins TRBV5-1 to TRBJ1-1; D may be TRBD1 (5 bases). CDR1 is SGHRS and CDR2 is YFSETQ in the germline V gene. The length of the CDR3 is 14 residues. V shed 4 bases and J shed 1 base, with 11 bases lying between them. The CDR3 is CASSVGARNTEAFF. Here the CDR3 DNA reads TGCGCCAGCAGCGTAGGGGCCAGGAACACTGAAGCTTTCTTT.

This clonotype was seen at least ten times. The CDR3 here is CASTRDPGQGGEKLFF. CDR3 DNA sequence: TGTGCCAGCACTCGGGACCCGGGACAGGGTGGGGAAAAACTGTTTTTT. V gene TRBV2 combines with J gene TRBJ1-4; 9 nucleotides align to TRBD1. V lost 7 bases, J lost 8 bases, and 14 bases stayed unmatched. Germline V gene lookup returns CDR1 SNHLY and CDR2 FYNNEI. The CDR3 is 16 amino acids.

This clonotype was seen repeatedly, ten times or more. J is TRBJ2-1 and V is TRBV7-6; D is unclear. The CDR3 spans 13 residues. Germline V gene data show CDR1 as SGHVS and CDR2 as FNYEAQ. The germline V and J ends were trimmed by 1 base and 6 bases, with 7 bases remaining between them. CDR3 DNA sequence: TGTGCCAGCAGCTTAGATCCGGCCAATGAGCAGTTCTTC. Residues: CASSLDPANEQFF.

This rearrangement joins TRBV20-1 to TRBJ2-1, with a weak D call TRBD1 (6 bases). The germline CDR1 and CDR2 sequences are DFQATT and SNEGSKA (reference sequence). V was clipped by 5 bases and J by 10 bases, with 21 bases between them. The CDR3 runs 14 residues. The CDR3 protein is CSAEKGVRSEEQFF. In DNA, the CDR3 is TGCAGTGCTGAAAAGGGGGTTCGTTCAGAAGAGCAGTTCTTC.

This clonotype has just a few counts. The J gene is TRBJ1-5, the V gene TRBV20-1; a weak D match, TRBD1 (5 bases). Trimming stripped 3 bases from V and 11 bases from J, with 14 bases between. The CDR3 is 12 residues long. Germline V lookup: CDR1 DFQATT, CDR2 SNEGSKA (reference sequence). CDR3 sequence (DNA): TGCAGTGCTAGGGCCGGGGGTTACTCCCAGCATTTT. This sequence encodes CSARAGGYSQHF.

Only a few counts were recorded for this clonotype. The J gene is TRBJ2-2, the V gene TRBV29-1; D not resolved. This CDR3 is built from 14 residues. V was pared by 2 bases and J by 0 bases, with 7 bases between. CDR1 and CDR2 (germline): SQVTM, ANQGSEA. The CDR3 reads CSVEPRPNTGELFF. The CDR3 DNA reads TGCAGCGTTGAACCCAGGCCGAACACCGGGGAGCTGTTTTTT.